This TCR beta chain originates from a study of shared clonotypes between healthy human individuals. Study in general: Those who served as donors were a couple of women and three men between the ages of 18 and 49. Overall study findings and caveats: Naive CD4 clonotype sharing across a few donors was 4% to 5%.

The V end was cut by 0 bases, the J end by 2 bases, with 15 bases between. There are 16 residues in the CDR3. Germline CDR1 is SGHRS and CDR2 is YFSETQ. Genomic DNA from each subset was divided evenly over several immunoSEQ plates. Only in-frame clones appear in the TCRdb table, and some are missing; sequencing was by immunoSEQ multiplex PCR. The repertoire holds roughly 520,000 clones, with about 96% as singletons. Comment on this clone: Its antigen is still unknown.

The sequencing sample was made of naive CD4+ T cells sorted from blood. Stated subset: CD45RA+ positively selected. The rearrangement joins TRBV5-1 to TRBJ2-7; either TRBD1 or TRBD2 may supply D (6 bases each). This TCR was sampled from a woman younger than 45 in good health. The CDR3, as DNA: TGCGCCAGCAGCTTGGAAGGGGGGCCTCCGGCCTACGAGCAGTACTTC. As protein: CASSLEGGPPAYEQYF.